Each of the 10 T cell receptor beta chains below was sequenced from the same sample in a study of regulatory T cells in long-lasting Graves disease. Indicated time point: persistent/refractory GD, antithyroid drugs over 5 years with positive TRAb. PBMCs were the source of the RNA used for TCR sequencing. Investigators prepared the TCR beta libraries by applying iRepertoire HTBI primers and Arm-PCR of CDR3 regions. TCRdb re-analysed the multiplex PCR reads in MiXCR, keeping a single row per CDR3 protein. This repertoire shows 400,000 to 600,000 distinct CDR3 sequences, around a fifth found once; its top ten account for more than 6%. The material sequenced was peripheral blood mononuclear cells (PBMCs), taken when the disease was refractory, from a patient treated with antithyroid drugs. Every receptor here comes from a female donor with Graves disease.

This clonotype was counted only a few times. The gene calls are TRBV7-9 and TRBJ2-7; 11 nucleotides agree with TRBD2. The CDR3 contains 15 residues. CDR1 is SEHNR and CDR2 is FQNEAQ in the germline V gene (reference sequence). The V segment lost 4 bases and the J segment 12 bases; nucleotides outside the gene matches: 14. The CDR3 protein is CASSSPIAGGFYLYF. CDR3 bases: TGTGCCAGCAGCTCCCCGATAGCGGGGGGGTTTTATCTGTACTTC.

The chain has TRBV13 and TRBJ2-3, with 9 bases matching TRBD2. CDR1 is PRHDT and CDR2 is FYEKMQ in the germline V gene (reference sequence). Trimming removed 1 base from V and 3 bases from J; junction bases left unmatched: 5. The CDR3 is 16 residues long. Here the CDR3 reads CASSLETSGGTDTQYF. CDR3 nucleotides: TGTGCCAGCAGCTTAGAGACTAGCGGAGGGACAGATACGCAGTATTTT.

V usage is TRBV20-1 and J usage is TRBJ2-7; 10 nucleotides agree with TRBD2. Per the germline V gene, CDR1 is DFQATT and CDR2 is SNEGSKA (reference sequence). There are 14 residues in the CDR3. J gave up 2 bases and V 5 bases, and 6 bases lay outside the gene matches. The CDR3 DNA follows: TGCAGTGCTCGGAGGACTAGCGGACCCTACGAGCAGTACTTC. This translates into CSARRTSGPYEQYF.

This clonotype appeared many times. This chain joins TRBV7-8 and TRBJ2-5; 13 nucleotides align to TRBD2. The ends lost 5 bases at V and 5 bases at J; junction bases unmatched: 8. The germline gives CDR1 SGHVS, CDR2 FQNEAQ. The CDR3 runs to 16 residues. The CDR3 loop reads CASSLGLAGRGETQYF. CDR3 coding DNA: TGTGCCAGCAGCCTGGGACTAGCGGGACGCGGTGAGACCCAGTACTTC.

This clonotype has more than one count but fewer than ten. V gene TRBV7-9 combines with J gene TRBJ2-7; D possibly corresponds to TRBD1 (5 bases). The V and J ends lost 4 bases and 0 bases respectively, with 10 bases between them. The CDR3 is made up of 14 amino acids. CDR1 SEHNR and CDR2 FQNEAQ come from the germline V gene (reference sequence). Written as DNA, the CDR3 is TGTGCCAGCAGCTCCAAGGACAACTCCTACGAGCAGTACTTC. It yields the protein CASSSKDNSYEQYF.

The table lists this clonotype with a count of one. The CDR3 does not close with the conserved phenylalanine or tryptophan, likely indicating a read error. The rearrangement links TRBV28 to TRBJ1-1; TRBD1 might be the D (5 bases). Germline V gives CDR1 MDHEN, CDR2 SYDVKM. The V end lost 5 bases, the J end lost 3 bases, and 22 bases lay between the germline ends. CDR3 length equals 17 residues. The CDR3 is CASSQRSWGGGDTEAFS. The DNA for the CDR3 is TGTGCCAGCAGTCAGCGATCTTGGGGCGGGGGGGACACTGAAGCTTTCTCT.

This clonotype was seen only a few times. This may stem from a read error, because a much larger clone lies one nucleotide away. The V gene is TRBV7-2, the J gene TRBJ1-1; D remains ambiguous. Germline V CDR1 and CDR2: SGHTA, FQGNSA. This CDR3 has 13 residues. DNA for the CDR3: TGTGCCGGCAGTACCCAGGAGACCGACGAAGCTTTCTTT. Its translation is CAGSTQETDEAFF.

In its sample, this clonotype was seen many times. This chain uses TRBV3-1 with TRBJ1-2; D gene uncertain. Trimming cost V 4 bases and J 1 base, with 10 bases left between them. Germline CDR1 is LGHDT and CDR2 is YNNKEL (reference sequence). The CDR3 contains 14 residues. CDR3 residues: CASSPPDGNYGYTF. In DNA form, the CDR3 reads TGTGCCAGCAGCCCGCCGGACGGTAACTATGGCTACACCTTC.

The V gene is TRBV20-1, the J gene TRBJ2-5; 9 bases fit TRBD2. V lost 5 bases to trimming and J lost 3 bases; unmatched junction nucleotides: 7. CDR1 DFQATT and CDR2 SNEGSKA come from the germline V gene (reference sequence). This CDR3 region has 14 residues. CDR3 bases: TGCAGTGCTTCCCTAGCGGGACATGAAGAGACCCAGTACTTC. It is translated as CSASLAGHEETQYF.

There are a few counts of this clonotype. The gene calls are TRBV4-1 and TRBJ2-5; the D gene is possibly TRBD2 (6 bases). Germline V CDR1 and CDR2: MGHRA, YSYEKL. The CDR3 extends over 17 amino acids. V shed 6 bases and J shed 4 bases, with 24 bases lying between them. The CDR3 DNA sequence: TGCGCCAGCAGTCCGAGCGTTTGGACTGGGGGGTCAGAGACCCAGTACTTC. Translating gives CASSPSVWTGGSETQYF.